This TCR beta chain was sequenced in a study of OX40 agonist ivuxolimab in advanced cancers. Trimming removed 2 bases from V and 4 bases from J, with 17 bases in between. The CDR3 extends over 16 amino acids. Germline V gene data show CDR1 as SEHNR and CDR2 as FQNEAQ (reference sequence). Sequencing was performed with immunoSEQ multiplex PCR; in TCRdb, only in-frame clones are kept and a portion is missing. This sample has tens of thousands of clones, with 84% found just once. This receptor was taken from an adult with an advanced solid tumor such as melanoma, head and neck, liver or kidney cancer. Sequencing used CD4+ or CD8+ T cells sorted from blood, obtained in a trial of the OX40 agonist ivuxolimab. The rearrangement links TRBV7-9 to TRBJ1-2; unclear D gene. In DNA form, the CDR3 reads TGTGCCAGCAGCTTATCAGGCTGGACTGGCTCCTATGGCTACACCTTC. Translation: CASSLSGWTGSYGYTF.